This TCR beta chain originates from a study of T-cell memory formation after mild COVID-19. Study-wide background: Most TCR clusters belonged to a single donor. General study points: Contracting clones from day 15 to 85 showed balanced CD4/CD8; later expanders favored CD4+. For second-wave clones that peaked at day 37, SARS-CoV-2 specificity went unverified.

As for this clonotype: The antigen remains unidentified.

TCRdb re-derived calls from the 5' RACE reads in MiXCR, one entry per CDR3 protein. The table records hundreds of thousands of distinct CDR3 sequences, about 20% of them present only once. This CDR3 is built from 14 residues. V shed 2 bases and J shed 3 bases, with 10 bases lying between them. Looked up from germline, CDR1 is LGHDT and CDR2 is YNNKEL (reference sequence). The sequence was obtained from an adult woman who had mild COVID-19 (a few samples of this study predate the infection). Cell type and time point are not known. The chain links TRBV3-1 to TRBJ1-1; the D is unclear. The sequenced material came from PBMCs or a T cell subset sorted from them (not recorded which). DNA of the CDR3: TGTGCCAGCAGCCAACAGTTGGGGTACACTGAAGCTTTCTTT. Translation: CASSQQLGYTEAFF.